The source of this TCR beta chain is a study of T cell responses to AZD1222 COVID-19 vaccine. Study at large: The analysis combined second doses at about 4 or about 12 weeks. Study-wide results and caveats: Reports indicate that nearly half of spike-specific TCRs are directed at unmutated variant regions. Repertoires were sampled only after the peak T cell response. Elevations in Spike-specific TCR breadth and depth followed administration of two AZD1222 doses.

This table comes from immunoSEQ multiplex PCR, and its TCRdb copy is limited to in-frame clones, with some not included. The repertoire holds some 120,000 clones, with 80% to 85% as singletons. Germline V gene lookup returns CDR1 SGDLS and CDR2 YYNGEE. The ends were cut back, 2 bases at V and 7 bases at J, with 15 bases in the middle. The CDR3 is made up of 15 amino acids. Of note for this clone: Its antigen remains unknown.

This clonotype was obtained from an adult in good health. The sequenced sample was peripheral blood, obtained on day 0 of AZD1222 vaccination. The chain carries TRBV9 and TRBJ2-2; D assignment may be TRBD1 or TRBD2 (5 bases each). The CDR3 is CASSVTGTPYGELFF. The CDR3 DNA sequence: TGTGCCAGCAGCGTCACCGGGACGCCGTACGGGGAGCTGTTTTTT.